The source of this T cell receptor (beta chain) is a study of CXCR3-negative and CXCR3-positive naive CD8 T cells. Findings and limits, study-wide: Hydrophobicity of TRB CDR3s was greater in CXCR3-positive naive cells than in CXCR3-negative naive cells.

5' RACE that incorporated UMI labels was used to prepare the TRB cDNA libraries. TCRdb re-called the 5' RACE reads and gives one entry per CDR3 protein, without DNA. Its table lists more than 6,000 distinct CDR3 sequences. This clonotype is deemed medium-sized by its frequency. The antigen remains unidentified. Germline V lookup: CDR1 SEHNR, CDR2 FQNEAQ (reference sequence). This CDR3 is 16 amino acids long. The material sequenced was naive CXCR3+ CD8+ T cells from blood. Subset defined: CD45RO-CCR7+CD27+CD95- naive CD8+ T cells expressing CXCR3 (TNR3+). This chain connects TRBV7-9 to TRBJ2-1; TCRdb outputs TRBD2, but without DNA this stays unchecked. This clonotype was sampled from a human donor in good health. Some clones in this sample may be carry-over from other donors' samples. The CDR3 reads CASSLGRTRVVDEQFF. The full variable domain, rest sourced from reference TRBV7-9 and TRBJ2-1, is DTGVSQNPRHKITKRGQNVTFRCDPISEHNRLYWYRQTLGQGPEFLTYFQNEAQLEKSRLLSDRFSAERPKGSFSTLEIQRTEQGDSAMYLCASSLGRTRVVDEQFFGPGTRLTVL.